This T cell receptor (beta chain) is drawn from a study of T cells in localized non-small cell lung cancer. Regarding the study as a whole: Turning up in adjacent lung were a median around 58 of the top 100 tumor clones. Higher blood T cell density went with longer overall survival. Only one tumor region went through sequencing, so heterogeneity may still be there.

Profiled with immunoSEQ multiplex PCR; TCRdb holds only in-frame clones, not every one. The top ten hold 3.5% to 5.5% of the sample, which has under 6,000 clones, over 25% seen once. Concerning this clone itself: Its antigen is unknown.

The specimen comprised lung tumor tissue, sampled before any cancer treatment. This receptor was identified in a man between 40 and 70 years old with stage III squamous cell lung carcinoma.

CDR3 amino acids: CASSIRETGNEKLFF. The CDR3 DNA is TGTGCCAGTAGTATCCGAGAGACAGGGAATGAAAAACTGTTTTTT. The chain couples TRBV19 to TRBJ1-4; the match to TRBD1 covers 7 bases. Germline V lookup: CDR1 LNHDA, CDR2 SQIVND (reference sequence). With 3 bases clipped from V and 5 bases from J, the junction kept 6 bases outside the gene matches. The length of the CDR3 is 15 residues.